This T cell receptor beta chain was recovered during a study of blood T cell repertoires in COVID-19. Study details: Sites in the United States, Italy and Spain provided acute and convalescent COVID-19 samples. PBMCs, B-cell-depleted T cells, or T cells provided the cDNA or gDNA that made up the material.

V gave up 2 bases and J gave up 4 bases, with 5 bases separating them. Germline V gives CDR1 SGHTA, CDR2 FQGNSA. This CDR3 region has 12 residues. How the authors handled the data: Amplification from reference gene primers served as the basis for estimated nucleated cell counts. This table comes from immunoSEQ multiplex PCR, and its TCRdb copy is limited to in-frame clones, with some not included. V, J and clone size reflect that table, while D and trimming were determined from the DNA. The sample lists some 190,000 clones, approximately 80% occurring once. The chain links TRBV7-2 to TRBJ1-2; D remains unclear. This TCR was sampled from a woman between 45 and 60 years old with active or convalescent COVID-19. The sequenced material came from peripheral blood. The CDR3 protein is CASSLYGYGYTF. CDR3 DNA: TGTGCCAGCAGCTTATACGGCTATGGCTACACCTTC.